Sequencing of this T cell receptor (beta chain) was carried out in a study of early T cells in non-severe SARS-CoV-2 infection. At the level of the study: Chains from this unsorted whole-blood bulk RNA could not be paired. Study outcomes and limitations: Database matching using VDJdb favored anti-spike CD8 responses, with private and CD4 specificities left missing.

In the library, individual cDNA molecules carried attached unique molecular identifiers. TCRdb used MiXCR to reprocess the 5' RACE reads, holding one entry per CDR3 protein. Of more than 40,000 distinct CDR3 sequences listed, around 6.8% are singletons. Per the germline V gene, CDR1 is SGHTA and CDR2 is FQGNSA. This CDR3 comprises 13 residues. V shed 1 base and J shed 5 bases, with 7 bases lying between them. This clonotype was counted a few times. Its cognate antigen is unknown. The chain uses TRBV7-2 and TRBJ2-3; no clear D gene. This TCR derives from an adult who was a healthcare worker with PCR-confirmed SARS-CoV-2 infection or an uninfected control (not recorded which). The sample comprised whole blood. The CDR3 spells CASSLDRLDTQYF. CDR3 coding DNA: TGTGCCAGCAGCTTAGACAGATTAGATACGCAGTATTTT. Complete variable domain (other parts from reference TRBV7-2 and TRBJ2-3): GAGVSQSPSNKVTEKGKDVELRCDPISGHTALYWYRQSLGQGLEFLIYFQGNSAPDKSGLPSDRFSAERTGGSVSTLTIQRTQQEDSAVYLCASSLDRLDTQYFGPGTRLTVL.